This record concerns one TCR beta chain sequence. This sample stems from a study of blood T cell repertoires in COVID-19. Using immunoSEQ multiplex PCR, the repertoire was profiled, and TCRdb retains in-frame clones only, with some absent. The sample records about 190,000 clones, about 80% being singletons. The source of this sequence is a man in his thirties or forties with active or convalescent COVID-19. Sequenced sample: peripheral blood.

The CDR3 loop reads CASSPTAGTGRNQPQHF. The CDR3 region has the DNA TGTGCCAGCAGTCCTACCGCCGGGACAGGGCGCAATCAGCCCCAGCATTTT. This chain uses TRBV28 with TRBJ1-5; 9 positions agree with TRBD1. Germline lookup yields CDR1 MDHEN and CDR2 SYDVKM. Losses at the gene ends were 5 bases for V and 2 bases for J; bases not matched to a gene: 10. This CDR3 comprises 17 residues. The whole variable domain, filled in from reference TRBV28 and TRBJ1-5, reads DVKVTQSSRYLVKRTGEKVFLECVQDMDHENMFWYRQDPGLGLRLIYFSYDVKMKEKGDIPEGYSVSREKKERFSLILESASTNQTSMYLCASSPTAGTGRNQPQHFGDGTRLSIL.